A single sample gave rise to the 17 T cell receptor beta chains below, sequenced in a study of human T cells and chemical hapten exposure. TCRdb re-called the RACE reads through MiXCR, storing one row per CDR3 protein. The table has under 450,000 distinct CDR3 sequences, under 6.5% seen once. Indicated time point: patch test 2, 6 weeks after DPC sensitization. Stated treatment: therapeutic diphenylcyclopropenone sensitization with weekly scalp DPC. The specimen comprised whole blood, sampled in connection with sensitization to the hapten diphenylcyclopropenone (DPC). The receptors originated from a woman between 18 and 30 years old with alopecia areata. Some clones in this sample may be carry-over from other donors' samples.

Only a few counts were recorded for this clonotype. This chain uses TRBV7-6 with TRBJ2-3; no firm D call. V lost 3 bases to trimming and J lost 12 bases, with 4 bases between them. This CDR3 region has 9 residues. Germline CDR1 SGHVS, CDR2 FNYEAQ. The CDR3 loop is CASSFPQYF. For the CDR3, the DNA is TGTGCCAGCAGCTTCCCCCAGTATTTT.

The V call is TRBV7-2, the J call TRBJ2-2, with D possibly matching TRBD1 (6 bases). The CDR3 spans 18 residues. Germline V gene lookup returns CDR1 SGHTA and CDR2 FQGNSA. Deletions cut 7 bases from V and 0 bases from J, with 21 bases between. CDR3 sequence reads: CASIFTRDRPANTGELFF. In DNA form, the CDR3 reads TGTGCCAGCATCTTTACCAGAGACAGGCCGGCGAACACCGGGGAGCTGTTTTTT.

CDR3 sequence reads: CASSFSSGTGNLYGYTF. CDR3 sequence (DNA): TGTGCCAGCAGTTTTTCCTCTGGGACAGGGAATTTGTATGGCTACACCTTC. The chain links TRBV27 to TRBJ1-2, with 9 nucleotides matching TRBD1. CDR3 length equals 17 residues. The germline CDR1 and CDR2 sequences are MNHEY and SMNVEV (reference sequence). V trimming: 3 bases; J trimming: 5 bases; junction bases outside the gene matches: 13.

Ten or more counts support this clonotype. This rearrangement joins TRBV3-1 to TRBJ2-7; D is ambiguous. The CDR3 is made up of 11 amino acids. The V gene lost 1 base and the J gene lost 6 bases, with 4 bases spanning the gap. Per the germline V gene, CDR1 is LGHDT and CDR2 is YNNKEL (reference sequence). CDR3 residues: CASSQGGEQYF. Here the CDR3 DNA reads TGTGCCAGCAGCCAAGGGGGCGAGCAGTACTTC.

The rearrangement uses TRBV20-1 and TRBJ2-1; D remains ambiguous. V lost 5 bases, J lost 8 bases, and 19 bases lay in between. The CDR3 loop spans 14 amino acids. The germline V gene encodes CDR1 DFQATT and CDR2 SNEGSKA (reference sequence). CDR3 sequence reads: CSAVARAVGDEQFF. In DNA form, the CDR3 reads TGCAGTGCTGTAGCTCGGGCCGTCGGTGATGAGCAGTTCTTC.

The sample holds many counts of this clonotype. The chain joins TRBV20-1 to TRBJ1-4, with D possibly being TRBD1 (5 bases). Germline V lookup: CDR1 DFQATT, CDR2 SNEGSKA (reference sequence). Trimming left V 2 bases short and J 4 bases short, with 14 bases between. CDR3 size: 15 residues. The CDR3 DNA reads TGCAGTGCTAGACTACCGGGACGGCATAATGAAAAACTGTTTTTT. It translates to CSARLPGRHNEKLFF.

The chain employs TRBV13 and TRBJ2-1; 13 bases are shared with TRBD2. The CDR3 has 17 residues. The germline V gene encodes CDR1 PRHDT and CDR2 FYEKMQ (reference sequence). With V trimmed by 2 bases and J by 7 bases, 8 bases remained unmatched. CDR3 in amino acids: CASSLPGLAGVGNEQFF. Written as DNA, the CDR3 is TGTGCCAGCAGCTTACCCGGACTAGCGGGGGTGGGGAATGAGCAGTTCTTC. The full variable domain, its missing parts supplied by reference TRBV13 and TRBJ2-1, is AAGVIQSPRHLIKEKRETATLKCYPIPRHDTVYWYQQGPGQDPQFLISFYEKMQSDKGSIPDRFSAQQFSDYHSELNMSSLELGDSALYFCASSLPGLAGVGNEQFFGPGTRLTVL.

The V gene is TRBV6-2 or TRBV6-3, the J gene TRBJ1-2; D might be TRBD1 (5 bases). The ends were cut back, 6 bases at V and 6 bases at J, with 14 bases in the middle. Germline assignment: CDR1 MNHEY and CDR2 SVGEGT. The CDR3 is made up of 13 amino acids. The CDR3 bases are TGTGCCAGCAGCCCGCCAGGCAGGGATGGCTACACCTTC. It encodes CASSPPGRDGYTF.

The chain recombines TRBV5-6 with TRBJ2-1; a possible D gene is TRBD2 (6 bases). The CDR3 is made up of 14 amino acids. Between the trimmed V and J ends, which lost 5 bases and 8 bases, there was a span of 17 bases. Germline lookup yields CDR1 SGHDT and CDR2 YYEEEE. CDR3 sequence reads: CASSGRSVPDEQFF. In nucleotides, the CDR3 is TGTGCCAGCAGTGGGAGGAGTGTTCCAGATGAGCAGTTCTTC.

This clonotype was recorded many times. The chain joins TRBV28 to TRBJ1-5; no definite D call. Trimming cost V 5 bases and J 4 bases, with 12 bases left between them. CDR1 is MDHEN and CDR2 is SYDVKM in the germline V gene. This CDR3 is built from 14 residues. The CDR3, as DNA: TGTGCCAGCAGTCCACCCGCCAATAATCAGCCCCAGCATTTT. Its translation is CASSPPANNQPQHF.

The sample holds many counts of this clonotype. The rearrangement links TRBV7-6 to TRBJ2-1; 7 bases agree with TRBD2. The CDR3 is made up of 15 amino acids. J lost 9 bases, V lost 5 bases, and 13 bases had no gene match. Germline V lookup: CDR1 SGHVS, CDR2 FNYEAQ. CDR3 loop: CASSPLPTSQGEQFF. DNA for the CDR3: TGTGCCAGCAGCCCACTCCCGACTAGCCAGGGTGAGCAGTTCTTC. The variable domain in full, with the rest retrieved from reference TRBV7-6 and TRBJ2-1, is GAGVSQSPRYKVTKRGQDVALRCDPISGHVSLYWYRQALGQGPEFLTYFNYEAQQDKSGLPNDRFSAERPEGSISTLTIQRTEQRDSAMYRCASSPLPTSQGEQFFGPGTRLTVL.

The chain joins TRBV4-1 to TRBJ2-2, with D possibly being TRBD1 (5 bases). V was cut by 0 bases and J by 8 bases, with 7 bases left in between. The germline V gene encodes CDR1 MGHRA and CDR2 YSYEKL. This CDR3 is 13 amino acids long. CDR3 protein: CASSQDTGGELFF. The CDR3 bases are TGCGCCAGCAGCCAAGACACAGGAGGGGAGCTGTTTTTT.

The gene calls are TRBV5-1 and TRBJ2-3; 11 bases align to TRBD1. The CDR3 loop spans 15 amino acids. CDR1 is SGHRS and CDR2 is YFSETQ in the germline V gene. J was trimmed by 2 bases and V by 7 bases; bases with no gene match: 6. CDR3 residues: CASRGQGAFTDTQYF. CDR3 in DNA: TGCGCCAGCCGAGGACAGGGGGCCTTCACAGATACGCAGTATTTT. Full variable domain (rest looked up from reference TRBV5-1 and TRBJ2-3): KAGVTQTPRYLIKTRGQQVTLSCSPISGHRSVSWYQQTPGQGLQFLFEYFSETQRNKGNFPGRFSGRQFSNSRSEMNVSTLELGDSALYLCASRGQGAFTDTQYFGPGTRLTVL.

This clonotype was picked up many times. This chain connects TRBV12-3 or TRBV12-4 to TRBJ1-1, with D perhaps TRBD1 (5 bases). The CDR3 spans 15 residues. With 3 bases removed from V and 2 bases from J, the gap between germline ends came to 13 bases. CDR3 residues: CASSFQFGGNTEAFF. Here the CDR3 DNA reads TGTGCCAGCAGTTTTCAGTTCGGGGGTAACACTGAAGCTTTCTTT.

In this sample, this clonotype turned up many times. Here the CDR3 reads CAITSGGGYEQYF. CDR3 bases: TGTGCCATTACTAGCGGGGGAGGCTACGAGCAGTACTTC. The V call is TRBV10-3, the J call TRBJ2-7; 11 bases align to TRBD2. This CDR3 spans 13 amino acids. The germline V gene encodes CDR1 ENHRY and CDR2 SYGVKD. V lost 9 bases to trimming and J lost 3 bases; unmatched junction nucleotides: 4.

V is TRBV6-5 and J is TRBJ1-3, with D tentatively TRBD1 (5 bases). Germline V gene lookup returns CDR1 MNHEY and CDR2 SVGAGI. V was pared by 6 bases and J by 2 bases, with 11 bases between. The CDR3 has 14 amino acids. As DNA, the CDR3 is TGTGCCAGCAGAAGAGGGGTTACTGGAAACACCATATATTTT. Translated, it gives CASRRGVTGNTIYF.

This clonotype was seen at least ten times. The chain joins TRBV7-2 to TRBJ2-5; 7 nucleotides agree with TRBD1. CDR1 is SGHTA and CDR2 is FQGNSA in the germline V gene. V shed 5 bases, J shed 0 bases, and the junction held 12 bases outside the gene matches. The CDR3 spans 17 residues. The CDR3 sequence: CASSAHARGRYQETQYF. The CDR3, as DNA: TGTGCCAGCAGCGCCCACGCTAGGGGGCGATACCAAGAGACCCAGTACTTC.